This entry is about one T cell receptor (beta chain). This CDR3 has 16 amino acids. V was trimmed by 3 bases and J by 0 bases, leaving 12 bases between them. CDR1 is LNHDA, CDR2 SQIVND, per germline (reference sequence). The source of the sample is a study of shared clonotypes between healthy human individuals. In the sorted-subset replicate PCRs, 150 to 200 ng DNA, 25,000 to 30,000 T cell genomes, was used. Here immunoSEQ multiplex PCR was the method, and the copy in TCRdb shows in-frame clones only, minus some. The sample carries a few hundred thousand clones, 97% recorded once. The clonotype comes from a woman aged 25 to 45 in good health. Sequencing was performed on naive CD4+ T cells sorted from blood. Subset denoted: CD45RA+ positively selected. The rearrangement uses TRBV19 and TRBJ1-5, with D unclear. The CDR3: CASSIRFTVSNQPQHF. CDR3 bases: TGTGCCAGTAGTATCAGGTTTACGGTTAGCAATCAGCCCCAGCATTTT.